This T cell receptor beta chain appears in the sequencing data of a study of blood T cell repertoires in COVID-19. The overall study: PBMCs, B-cell-depleted T cells, or T cells provided the cDNA or gDNA that made up the material.

Unmatched junction bases numbered 8, after V lost 0 bases and J lost 6 bases. The CDR3 runs to 17 residues. The germline CDR1 and CDR2 sequences are KGHSH and LQKENI. Self-reported history from a screening survey and questionnaire set each donor's cohort. The method was immunoSEQ multiplex PCR; TCRdb's version includes in-frame clones alone and lacks a portion of them. The table records around 250,000 clones, around 88% of them present only once. The chain has TRBV18 and TRBJ2-1; 10 nucleotides align to TRBD2. Sequenced: PBMCs or T cells enriched from blood (not recorded which). This TCR derives from a woman in her forties or fifties who had recovered from COVID-19. The CDR3 DNA reads TGTGCCAGCTCACCACCGCGTCTAGCGGGAGTCGGCAATGAGCAGTTCTTC. The encoded protein is CASSPPRLAGVGNEQFF. The full variable domain, with the rest looked up from reference TRBV18 and TRBJ2-1, is NAGVMQNPRHLVRRRGQEARLRCSPMKGHSHVYWYRQLPEEGLKFMVYLQKENIIDESGMPKERFSAEFPKEGPSILRIQQVVRGDSAAYFCASSPPRLAGVGNEQFFGPGTRLTVL.